The 6 T cell receptor beta chains reported below all come from one sample, sequenced in a study of blood T cells in healthy people across ages. Primers used in a second PCR of about 7 to 12 cycles were a sample-barcoded 5' primer and a J-beta primer mix. MiXCR, applied by TCRdb to the 5' RACE reads, yields one record per CDR3 protein. Of about 1,800,000 distinct CDR3 sequences in the sample, over 25% were seen once. Sequenced input: blood. These receptors were taken from a young woman in good health.

V usage is TRBV12-3 or TRBV12-4 and J usage is TRBJ2-1; 11 bases agree with TRBD2. Trimming took 4 bases from V and 2 from J; bases not matched to a gene: 7. The CDR3 length is 17 residues. CDR3 loop: CASSSNSGRAPYNEQFF. For the CDR3, the DNA is TGTGCCAGCAGTTCGAATAGCGGGAGGGCTCCCTACAATGAGCAGTTCTTC.

This clonotype was seen at least ten times. The chain uses TRBV15 and TRBJ2-7; 9 bases match TRBD1. V dropped 4 bases and J dropped 4; count of bases not matched to a gene: 5. This CDR3 is 14 amino acids long. Germline values: CDR1 LNHNV, CDR2 YYDKDF (reference sequence). The DNA of the CDR3 is TGTGCCACCAGCAACGGGACAGGGATATACGAGCAGTACTTC. Amino acid sequence: CATSNGTGIYEQYF. Based on the CDR3 plus reference TRBV15 and TRBJ2-7, the full variable domain is DAMVIQNPRYQVTQFGKPVTLSCSQTLNHNVMYWYQQKSSQAPKLLFHYYDKDFNNEADTPDNFQSRRPNTSFCFLDIRSPGLGDTAMYLCATSNGTGIYEQYFGPGTRLTVT.

The CDR3 region is CASSQGPANTEAFF. For the CDR3, the DNA is TGTGCCAGCAGCCAGGGGCCAGCGAACACTGAAGCTTTCTTT. The rearrangement links TRBV13 to TRBJ1-1, with D possibly TRBD1 on 6 matching bases. CDR3 length equals 14 residues. Germline assignment: CDR1 PRHDT and CDR2 FYEKMQ (reference sequence). Trimming took off 5 bases at V and 1 base at J, with 11 bases between the two ends.

This clonotype was observed a handful of times. The chain has TRBV7-7 and TRBJ2-5; 7 nucleotides align to TRBD1. Trimming cost V 3 bases and J 5 bases; bases outside gene matches: 12. This CDR3 spans 16 amino acids. CDR1 is SSHAT, CDR2 FNYEAQ, per germline (reference sequence). As DNA, the CDR3 is TGTGCCAGCAGCTTCAGCCGGACAGGAGGTTTTGAGACCCAGTACTTC. Amino acid sequence: CASSFSRTGGFETQYF.

This clonotype occurred a few times. The chain has TRBV9 and TRBJ2-3; 12 bases are shared with TRBD2. The J segment lost 6 bases and the V segment lost 4 bases, leaving 6 bases of the junction unmatched. The germline CDR1 and CDR2 sequences are SGDLS and YYNGEE. The CDR3 loop spans 15 amino acids. CDR3 nucleotide sequence: TGTGCCAGCAGCAGACTAGCGGGGGCAGGGGATACGCAGTATTTT. Protein: CASSRLAGAGDTQYF.

Ten or more counts support this clonotype. The V and J genes are TRBV10-3 and TRBJ2-1, with 7 bases matching TRBD1. The CDR3 sequence is 13 residues long. Germline V gives CDR1 ENHRY, CDR2 SYGVKD. The V and J ends lost 10 bases and 4 bases, in that order; junction bases with no gene match: 7. CDR3 bases: TGTGCCACGCAACCGGGACAGTACAATGAGCAGTTCTTC. Translation gives CATQPGQYNEQFF.